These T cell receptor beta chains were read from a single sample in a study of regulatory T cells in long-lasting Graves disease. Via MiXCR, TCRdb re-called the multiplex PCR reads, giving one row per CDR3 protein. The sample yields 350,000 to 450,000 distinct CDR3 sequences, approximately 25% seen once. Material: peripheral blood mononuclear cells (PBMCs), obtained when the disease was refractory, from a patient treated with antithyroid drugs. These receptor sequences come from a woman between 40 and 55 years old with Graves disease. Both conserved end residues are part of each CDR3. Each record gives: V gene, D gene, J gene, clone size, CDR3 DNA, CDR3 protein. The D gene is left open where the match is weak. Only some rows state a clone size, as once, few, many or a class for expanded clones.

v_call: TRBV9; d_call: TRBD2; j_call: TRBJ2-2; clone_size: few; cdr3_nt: TGTGCCAGCAGCCGAAACCTACATCTAGAGCGGGAGGGCACAACATCGGTCACCGGGGAGCTGTTTTTT; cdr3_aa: CASSRNLHLEREGTTSVTGELFF
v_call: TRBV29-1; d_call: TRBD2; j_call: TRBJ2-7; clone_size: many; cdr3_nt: TGCAGCGTTGAAGTCTTAGCGGGAGGAGCGACGACCTACGAGCAGTACTTC; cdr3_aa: CSVEVLAGGATTYEQYF
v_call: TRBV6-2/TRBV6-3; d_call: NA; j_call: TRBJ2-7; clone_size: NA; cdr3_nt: TGTGCCAGCAGTAGACAGTTAGCACCGGACATTCACGAGCAGTACTTC; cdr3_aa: CASSRQLAPDIHEQYF
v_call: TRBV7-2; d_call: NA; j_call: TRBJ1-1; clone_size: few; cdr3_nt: TGTGCCAGCAGCTTAGCTGAGACAGTGAACGCTGAAGCTTTCTTT; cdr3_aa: CASSLAETVNAEAFF
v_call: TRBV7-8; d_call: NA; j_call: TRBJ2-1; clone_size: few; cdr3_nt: TGTGCCAGCAGCCCACCGCACAATGAGCAGTTCTTC; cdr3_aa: CASSPPHNEQFF
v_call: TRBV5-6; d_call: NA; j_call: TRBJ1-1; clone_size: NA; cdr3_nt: TGTGCCAGCAGCTTGTGGGGAAGTAGAGGGTACACTGAAGCTTTCTTT; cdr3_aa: CASSLWGSRGYTEAFF
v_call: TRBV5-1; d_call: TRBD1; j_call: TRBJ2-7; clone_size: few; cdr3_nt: TGCGCCAGCAGCTATCGGGACAGGCTCAACGAGCAGTACTTC; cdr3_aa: CASSYRDRLNEQYF
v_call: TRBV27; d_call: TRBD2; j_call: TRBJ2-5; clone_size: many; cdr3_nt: TGTGCCAGCAGTTCGGGACTAGGGGCCCGCGAGACCCAGTACTTC; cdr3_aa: CASSSGLGARETQYF
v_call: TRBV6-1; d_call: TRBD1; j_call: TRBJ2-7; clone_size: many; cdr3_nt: TGTGCCAGCAGTCGTAAACCGGGACAGGGACGCGAGCAGTACTTC; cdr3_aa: CASSRKPGQGREQYF
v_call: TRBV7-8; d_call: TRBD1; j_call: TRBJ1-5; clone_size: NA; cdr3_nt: TGTGCCAGCAGCTTGACAGGGGGCAGTCAGCCCCAGCATTTT; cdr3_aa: CASSLTGGSQPQHF
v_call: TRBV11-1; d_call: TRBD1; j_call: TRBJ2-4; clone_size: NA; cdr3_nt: TGTGCCAGCAGCCCGGACAGGGGGAGGCAACTCAAAAACATTCAGTACTTC; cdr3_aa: CASSPDRGRQLKNIQYF
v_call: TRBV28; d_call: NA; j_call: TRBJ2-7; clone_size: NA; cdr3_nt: TGTGCCAGCAGTCTCGAAGGCCACGAGCAGTACTTC; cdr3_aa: CASSLEGHEQYF
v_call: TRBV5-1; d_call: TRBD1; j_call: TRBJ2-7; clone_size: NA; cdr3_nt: TGCGCCAGCAGCTTACCCAGACAGGGAATAGCAGCCTACGAGCAGTACTTC; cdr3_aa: CASSLPRQGIAAYEQYF
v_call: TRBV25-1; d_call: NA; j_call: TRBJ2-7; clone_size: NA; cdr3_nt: TGTGCCAGCAGTGAGCACAGGACCTACGAGCAGTACTTC; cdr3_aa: CASSEHRTYEQYF
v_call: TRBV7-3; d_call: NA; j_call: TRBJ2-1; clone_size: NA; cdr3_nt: TGTGCCAGCAGCCCCGGTGTGAGCGTCAATGAGCAGTTCTTC; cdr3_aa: CASSPGVSVNEQFF